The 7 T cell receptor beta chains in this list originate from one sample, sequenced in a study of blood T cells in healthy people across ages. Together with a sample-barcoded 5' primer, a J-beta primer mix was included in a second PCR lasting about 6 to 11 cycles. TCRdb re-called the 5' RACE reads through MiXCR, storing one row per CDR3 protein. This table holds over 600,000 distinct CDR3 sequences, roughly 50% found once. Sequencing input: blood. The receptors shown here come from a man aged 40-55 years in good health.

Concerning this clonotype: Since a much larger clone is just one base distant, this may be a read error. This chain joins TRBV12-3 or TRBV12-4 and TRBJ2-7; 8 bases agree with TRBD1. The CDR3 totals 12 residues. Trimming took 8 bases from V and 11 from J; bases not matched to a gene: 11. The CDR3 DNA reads TGTGCCAGCCGCGTCGGACAGGGCCGAGAGTACTTC. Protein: CASRVGQGREYF.

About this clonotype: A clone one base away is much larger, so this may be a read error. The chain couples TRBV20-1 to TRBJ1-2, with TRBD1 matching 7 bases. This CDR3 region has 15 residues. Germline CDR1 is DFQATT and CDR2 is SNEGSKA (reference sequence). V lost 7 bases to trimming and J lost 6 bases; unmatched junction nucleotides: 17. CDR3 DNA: TGCAGTGTTGATTCCGAGACCGGGACAGTGAATGGCTACACCTTC. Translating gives CSVDSETGTVNGYTF.

This chain's CDR3 is CASSVERVTDTQYF. CDR3 nucleotides: TGTGCCAGCAGTGTAGAACGGGTAACAGATACGCAGTATTTT. This chain connects TRBV28 to TRBJ2-3, with D hard to call. This CDR3 has 14 amino acids. V was shortened by 5 bases and J by 3 bases, with 12 bases between the two germline ends. Germline CDR1 reads MDHEN; CDR2 reads SYDVKM.

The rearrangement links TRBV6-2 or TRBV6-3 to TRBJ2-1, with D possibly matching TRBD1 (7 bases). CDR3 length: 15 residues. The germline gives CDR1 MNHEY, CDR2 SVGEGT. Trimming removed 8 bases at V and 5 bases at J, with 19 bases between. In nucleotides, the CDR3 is TGTGCCAGCCGAAGAGGCGGGACAGCTAACAATGAGCAGTTCTTC. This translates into CASRRGGTANNEQFF.

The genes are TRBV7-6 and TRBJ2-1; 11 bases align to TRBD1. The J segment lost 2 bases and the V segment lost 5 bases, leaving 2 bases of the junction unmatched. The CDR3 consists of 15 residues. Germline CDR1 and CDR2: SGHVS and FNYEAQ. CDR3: CASSRGQGAYNEQFF. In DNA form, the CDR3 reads TGTGCCAGCAGCCGGGGACAGGGGGCCTACAATGAGCAGTTCTTC.

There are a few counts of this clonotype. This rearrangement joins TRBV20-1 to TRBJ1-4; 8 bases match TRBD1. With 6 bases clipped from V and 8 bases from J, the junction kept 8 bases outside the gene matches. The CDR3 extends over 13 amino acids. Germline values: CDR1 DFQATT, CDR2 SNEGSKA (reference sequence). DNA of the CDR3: TGCAGTGCGGAACAGGGGGTACAAGAAAAACTGTTTTTT. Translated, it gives CSAEQGVQEKLFF.

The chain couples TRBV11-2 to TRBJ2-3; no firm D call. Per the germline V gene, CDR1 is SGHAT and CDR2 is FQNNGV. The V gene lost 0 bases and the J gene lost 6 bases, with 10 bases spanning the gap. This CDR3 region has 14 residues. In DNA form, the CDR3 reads TGTGCCAGCAGCTTAGAGGCAGGAGCGGATACGCAGTATTTT. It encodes CASSLEAGADTQYF.